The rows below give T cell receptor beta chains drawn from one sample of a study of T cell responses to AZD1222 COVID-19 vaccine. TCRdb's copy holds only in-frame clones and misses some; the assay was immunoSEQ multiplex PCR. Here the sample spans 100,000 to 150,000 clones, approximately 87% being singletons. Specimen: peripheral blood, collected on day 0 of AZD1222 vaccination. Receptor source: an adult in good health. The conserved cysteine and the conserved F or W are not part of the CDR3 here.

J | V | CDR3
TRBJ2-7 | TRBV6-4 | ASSEVRGQGAPIVRDQQY
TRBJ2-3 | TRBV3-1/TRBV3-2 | ASSQVSSSADTQY
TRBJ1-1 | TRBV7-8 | ASSLGPGTIGTEAF
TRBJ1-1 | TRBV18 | ASSPNPAGNTEAF
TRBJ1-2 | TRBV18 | ASSPDGGRPYGYT
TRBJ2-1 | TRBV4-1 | ASSQDGWGAGNEQF
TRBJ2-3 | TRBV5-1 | ASSLAAGAGTDTQY
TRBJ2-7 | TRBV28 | ASSWEVGGLREQY
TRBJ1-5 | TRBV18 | ASSPRGADNSNQPQH
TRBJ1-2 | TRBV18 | ASSRLPGQKFYGYT
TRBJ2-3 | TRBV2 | ASSDRGADTQY
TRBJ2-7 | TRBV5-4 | ASSIDRVGEQY
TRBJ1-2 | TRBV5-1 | ASSRDLQAYGYT
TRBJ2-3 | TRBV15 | ATSRDELGDTQY
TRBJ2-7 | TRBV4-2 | ASSHKAGESYEQY
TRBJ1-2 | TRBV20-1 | SASANYGYT
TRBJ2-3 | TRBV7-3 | ASSLERGSTDTQY
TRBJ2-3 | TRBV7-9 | ASSRGTSGTTDTQY
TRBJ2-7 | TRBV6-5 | ASRPTGAPYEQY
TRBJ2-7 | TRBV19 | ASSIDTNTYEQY
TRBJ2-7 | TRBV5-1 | ASSLSGRGEQY
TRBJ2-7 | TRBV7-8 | ASTGLAGGPGEQY
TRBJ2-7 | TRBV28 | ASSPSGWEQY
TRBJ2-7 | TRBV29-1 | SVGTRIYEQY
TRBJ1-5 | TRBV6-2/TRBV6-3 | ASSQRPGQRGNQPQH
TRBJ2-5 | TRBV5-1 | ASSLTGIETQY
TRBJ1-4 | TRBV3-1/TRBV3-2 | ASSLSGVANEKLF
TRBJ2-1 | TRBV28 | ASSLRTSGRWGEQF
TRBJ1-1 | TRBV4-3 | ASSLGRGNAEAF
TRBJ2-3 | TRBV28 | ASSERRGPGTDTQY
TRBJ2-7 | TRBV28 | ASSLYRDQGSYEQY
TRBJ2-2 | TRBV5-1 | ASSSDSNTGELF
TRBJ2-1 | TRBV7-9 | ASSQVGGRSYNEQF
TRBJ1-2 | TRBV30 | AWRASRGYT
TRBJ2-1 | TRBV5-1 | ASSLASGSHNEQF
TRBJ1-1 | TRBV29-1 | SVGGTLNTEAF
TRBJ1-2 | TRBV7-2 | ASSLAPGNYGYT
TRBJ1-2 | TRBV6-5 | ASSSPTGASYT
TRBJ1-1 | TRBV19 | ASSNLEAF
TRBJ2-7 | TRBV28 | ASSLPGGKDEQY
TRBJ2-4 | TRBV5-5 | ASSLAREDIQY
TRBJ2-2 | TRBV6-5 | ASSWKGAGELF
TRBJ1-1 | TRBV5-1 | ASSPLGVTEAF
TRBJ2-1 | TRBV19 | ASDDGGGYNEQF
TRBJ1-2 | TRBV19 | ASTGPRLNYGYT
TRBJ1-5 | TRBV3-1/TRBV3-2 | ASSQDGGHNQPQH
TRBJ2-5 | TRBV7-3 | ASSLDSDIQETQY
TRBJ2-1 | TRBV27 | ASRLASGSVSLEQF
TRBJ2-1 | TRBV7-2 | ASSLLGFSYNEQF
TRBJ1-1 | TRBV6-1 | ASSDGPLNTEAF
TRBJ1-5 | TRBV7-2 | ASSPKDGHLSNQPQH
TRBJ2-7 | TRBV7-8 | ASFPGAPYEQY
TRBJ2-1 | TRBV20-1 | AGQSYNEQF
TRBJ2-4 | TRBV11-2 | ASSLGRSDIQY
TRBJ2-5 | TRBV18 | ASSPEGPTGETQY
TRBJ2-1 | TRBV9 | ASSGIYYNEQF
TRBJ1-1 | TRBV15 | ATAGDMNTEAF